The following is a TCR beta chain sequence with its context. Profiling relied on immunoSEQ multiplex PCR, and the TCRdb table lists in-frame clones only, not all of them. The table has around 600,000 clones, about 97% seen once. This record belongs to a study of shared clonotypes between healthy human individuals. Overall study context: Each donor contributed plates that comprised three CD4 naive, three CD4 memory, two CD8 naive and one CD8 memory.

This CDR3 has 16 amino acids. Germline CDR1 and CDR2: KGHSH and LQKENI. V lost 0 bases, J lost 0 bases, and 8 bases lay in between. V is TRBV18 and J is TRBJ1-4; unclear D gene. Sequenced input: naive CD4+ T cells sorted from blood. This sample's subset: CD45RA+ positively selected. The origin of this receptor is a woman under 40 in good health. The CDR3, as DNA: TGTGCCAGCTCACCACCATACGGAGCAACTAATGAAAAACTGTTTTTT. Amino acid sequence: CASSPPYGATNEKLFF.